A single sample gave rise to the 30 T cell receptor beta chains below, sequenced in a study of T-cell memory formation after mild COVID-19. From the 5' RACE reads, TCRdb called clonotypes with MiXCR, one entry per CDR3 protein. The sample includes 470,000 or so distinct CDR3 sequences, 15% to 20% of them seen just once. Sequenced material: PBMCs or a T cell subset sorted from them (not recorded which). The origin of the receptors is an adult woman who had mild COVID-19 (a few samples of this study predate the infection). Cell type and time point are not known.

A few counts support this clonotype. The genes are TRBV6-5 and TRBJ2-7; perhaps TRBD2 as D (5 bases). Germline V gene sequence: CDR1 MNHEY, CDR2 SVGAGI. V was shortened by 2 bases and J by 4 bases, with 12 bases between the two germline ends. This CDR3 spans 14 amino acids. The CDR3 reads CASSYVPSMYEQYF. CDR3 DNA: TGTGCCAGCAGTTACGTGCCTAGCATGTACGAGCAGTACTTC.

The chain recombines TRBV4-3 with TRBJ2-1; TRBD1 might be the D (5 bases). The V end was cut by 0 bases, the J end by 6 bases, with 12 bases between. The germline V gene has CDR1 LGHNA and CDR2 YSLEER. The CDR3 runs 15 residues. The CDR3 is CASSQEVYGANEQFF. CDR3 nucleotide sequence: TGCGCCAGCAGCCAAGAGGTTTATGGGGCCAATGAGCAGTTCTTC.

This clonotype was counted only a few times. The chain combines TRBV25-1 with TRBJ1-5; no definite D call. Germline-derived CDR1 and CDR2 are MGHDK and SYGVNS. The V and J ends lost 5 bases and 9 bases respectively, with 14 bases between them. The CDR3 runs to 13 residues. The CDR3: CASSTPEGSPQHF. The CDR3 DNA follows: TGTGCCAGCAGTACCCCGGAGGGATCGCCCCAGCATTTT.

This sequence joins TRBV24-1 and TRBJ1-1; D may be TRBD1 (5 bases). CDR1 and CDR2 (germline): KGHDR, SFDVKD. This CDR3 has 15 residues. V was clipped by 4 bases and J by 6 bases, with 17 bases between them. DNA of the CDR3: TGTGCCACCAGTGAAGCCACAGGAGTCAACCCTGAAGCTTTCTTT. Protein product: CATSEATGVNPEAFF.

This clonotype turned up a few times. The chain is built from TRBV5-1 and TRBJ2-5; D gene unclear. V lost 3 bases and J lost 3, with 6 bases in between. Germline lookup yields CDR1 SGHRS and CDR2 YFSETQ. The CDR3 is 12 residues long. CDR3 residues: CASSYSKETQYF. The CDR3 nucleotides are TGCGCCAGCAGCTACTCCAAAGAGACCCAGTACTTC.

This rearrangement joins TRBV20-1 to TRBJ2-5; 8 positions match TRBD2. The CDR3 has 15 residues. Per germline, CDR1 DFQATT and CDR2 SNEGSKA (reference sequence). The junction had 3 bases not matched to a gene; V was cut back by 0 bases and J by 0 bases. CDR3 in amino acids: CSARDPGGNQETQYF. The CDR3 coding sequence is TGCAGTGCTAGAGATCCGGGGGGGAACCAAGAGACCCAGTACTTC.

The table lists this clonotype with a few counts. The gene calls are TRBV7-3 and TRBJ2-2; D is undetermined. V was pared by 5 bases and J by 4 bases, with 14 bases between. Germline CDR1 and CDR2: SGHTA and FQGTGA. The CDR3 is made up of 15 amino acids. The CDR3 loop reads CASSPTSSLTGELFF. In DNA form, the CDR3 reads TGTGCCAGCAGCCCTACTTCCTCCCTCACCGGGGAGCTGTTTTTT.

V and J are TRBV25-1 and TRBJ1-4, with D uncertain. Germline CDR1 MGHDK, CDR2 SYGVNS. V was trimmed by 5 bases and J by 8 bases, leaving 6 bases between them. The CDR3 has 11 amino acids. The CDR3 loop is CASSQREKLFF. The CDR3 DNA reads TGTGCCAGCAGTCAACGAGAAAAACTGTTTTTT.

This clonotype was seen a handful of times. The chain couples TRBV20-1 to TRBJ2-5, with D tentatively TRBD1 (5 bases). V lost 5 bases and J lost 2, with 21 bases in between. This CDR3 spans 16 amino acids. Germline lookup yields CDR1 DFQATT and CDR2 SNEGSKA (reference sequence). DNA for the CDR3: TGCAGTGCTTGGGGCCCCTCCAGGAGACCGCAAGAGACCCAGTACTTC. As protein: CSAWGPSRRPQETQYF.

The chain carries TRBV7-3 and TRBJ2-2, with D possibly matching TRBD2 (6 bases). Germline V gene lookup returns CDR1 SGHTA and CDR2 FQGTGA. Trimming took 5 bases from V and 7 from J, leaving 11 bases between them. The CDR3 covers 13 residues. This chain's CDR3 is CASSETSNGELFF. As DNA, the CDR3 is TGTGCCAGCAGCGAAACTAGCAACGGGGAGCTGTTTTTT. Using reference TRBV7-3 and TRBJ2-2 for the parts outside the CDR3, the full variable domain is GAGVSQTPSNKVTEKGKYVELRCDPISGHTALYWYRQSLGQGPEFLIYFQGTGAADDSGLPNDRFFAVRPEGSVSTLKIQRTERGDSAVYLCASSETSNGELFFGEGSRLTVL.

This sequence joins TRBV2 and TRBJ1-1; 8 bases line up with TRBD1. The CDR3 is 14 amino acids. Germline trimming cut 6 bases from V and 5 bases from J; bases unmatched to any gene: 8. The germline V gene encodes CDR1 SNHLY and CDR2 FYNNEI. CDR3 loop: CASRPGQATTEAFF. The DNA for the CDR3 is TGTGCCAGCAGACCGGGACAGGCCACGACTGAAGCTTTCTTT.

This clonotype showed up just a few times. The chain couples TRBV3-1 to TRBJ1-6; perhaps TRBD1 as D (5 bases). The CDR3 is 18 residues long. V was cut by 4 bases and J by 7 bases, with 23 bases left in between. Germline V gene data show CDR1 as LGHDT and CDR2 as YNNKEL (reference sequence). CDR3 residues: CASSRGVTFGARNSPLHF. CDR3 DNA sequence: TGTGCCAGCAGCCGAGGGGTTACCTTCGGGGCGAGGAATTCACCCCTCCACTTT. Full variable domain (outside the CDR3, taken from reference TRBV3-1 and TRBJ1-6): DTAVSQTPKYLVTQMGNDKSIKCEQNLGHDTMYWYKQDSKKFLKIMFSYNNKELIINETVPNRFSPKSPDKAHLNLHINSLELGDSAVYFCASSRGVTFGARNSPLHFGNGTRLTVT.

The chain combines TRBV5-5 with TRBJ1-2, with TRBD1 matching 9 bases. CDR3 length: 15 residues. CDR1 is SGHKS, CDR2 YYEKEE, per germline (reference sequence). The J segment lost 4 bases and the V segment lost 2 bases, leaving 6 bases of the junction unmatched. The CDR3 coding sequence is TGTGCCAGCAGCTTAGAACAGGGGGCCATCTATGGCTACACCTTC. Protein sequence: CASSLEQGAIYGYTF.

This clonotype was seen a handful of times. V and J are TRBV12-3 or TRBV12-4 and TRBJ2-1, with TRBD2 matching 11 bases. Trimming cost V 6 bases and J 2 bases; bases outside gene matches: 3. The CDR3 runs to 15 residues. The CDR3: CASRGLAEAYNEQFF. The CDR3 coding sequence is TGTGCCAGCAGGGGACTAGCGGAGGCCTACAATGAGCAGTTCTTC.

The chain uses TRBV29-1 and TRBJ1-1; tentatively, D is TRBD1 (6 bases). Germline V lookup: CDR1 SQVTM, CDR2 ANQGSEA. Trimming removed 6 bases from V and 0 bases from J, with 14 bases in between. The CDR3 contains 14 residues. CDR3 sequence: CSVSGNRVNTEAFF. The CDR3 coding sequence is TGCAGCGTCTCGGGGAACAGGGTGAACACTGAAGCTTTCTTT. Supplemented by reference TRBV29-1 and TRBJ1-1, the full variable domain reads SAVISQKPSRDICQRGTSLTIQCQVDSQVTMMFWYRQQPGQSLTLIATANQGSEATYESGFVIDKFPISRPNLTFSTLTVSNMSPEDSSIYLCSVSGNRVNTEAFFGQGTRLTVV.

The chain has TRBV11-2 and TRBJ1-2, with 8 bases that match TRBD1. Trimming removed 1 base from V and 0 bases from J; junction bases left unmatched: 4. The CDR3 runs to 16 residues. The germline CDR1 and CDR2 sequences are SGHAT and FQNNGV. The CDR3 is CASSLGQGLTNYGYTF. CDR3 in DNA: TGTGCCAGCAGCTTAGGACAGGGGCTGACTAACTATGGCTACACCTTC. The entire variable domain, with the rest obtained from reference TRBV11-2 and TRBJ1-2, is as follows: EAGVAQSPRYKIIEKRQSVAFWCNPISGHATLYWYQQILGQGPKLLIQFQNNGVVDDSQLPKDRFSAERLKGVDSTLKIQPAKLEDSAVYLCASSLGQGLTNYGYTFGSGTRLTVV.

A few counts support this clonotype. This chain uses TRBV20-1 with TRBJ2-2, with a weak D call TRBD2 (6 bases). The CDR3 has 14 amino acids. The germline CDR1 and CDR2 sequences are DFQATT and SNEGSKA (reference sequence). The V end lost 3 bases, the J end lost 3 bases, and 11 bases lay between the germline ends. The CDR3 reads CSASAGTHTGELFF. The CDR3 nucleotides are TGCAGTGCTAGCGCGGGGACGCACACCGGGGAGCTGTTTTTT.

This clonotype has a handful of counts. The V gene is TRBV6-6, the J gene TRBJ1-1; D is possibly TRBD1 (6 bases). Trimming left V 0 bases short and J 2 bases short, with 10 bases between. This CDR3 has 15 amino acids. The germline V gene encodes CDR1 MNHNY and CDR2 SVGAGI (reference sequence). CDR3 DNA: TGTGCCAGCAGTTACTCATGGGGGGGCAACACTGAAGCTTTCTTT. Translation: CASSYSWGGNTEAFF.

This clonotype appeared many times. This sequence joins TRBV5-1 and TRBJ2-5, with 9 bases matching TRBD1. Germline V gene lookup returns CDR1 SGHRS and CDR2 YFSETQ. The length of the CDR3 is 15 residues. J was trimmed by 2 bases and V by 7 bases; bases with no gene match: 9. The CDR3 sequence is CASELGGTGQETQYF. The CDR3 DNA reads TGCGCCAGCGAGCTTGGTGGGACAGGGCAAGAGACCCAGTACTTC.

This clonotype was observed once. This CDR3 is CSGAGAGGTEAFF. The CDR3 nucleotides are TGCAGTGGGGCCGGGGCTGGGGGCACTGAAGCTTTCTTT. The J gene is TRBJ1-1, the V gene TRBV20-1; maybe TRBD1 (5 bases). The germline CDR1 and CDR2 sequences are DFQATT and SNEGSKA (reference sequence). Trimming left V 7 bases short and J 4 bases short, with 16 bases between. This CDR3 has 13 amino acids.

The chain is built from TRBV21-1 and TRBJ1-1; TRBD1 was called by the table and not checked on the DNA. TRBV21-1 is a pseudogene. CDR3 size: 15 residues. The CDR3 reads CASSSTLTGTTEAFF. The CDR3 coding sequence is TGTGCCAGCAGCAGCACCCTTACAGGGACCACTGAAGCTTTCTTT.

The chain recombines TRBV6-6 with TRBJ1-4; D is undetermined. The V end lost 6 bases, the J end lost 3 bases, and 32 bases lay between the germline ends. Germline CDR1 reads MNHNY; CDR2 reads SVGAGI (reference sequence). This CDR3 contains 21 residues. CDR3 coding DNA: TGTGCCAGCAGCGGGCGGATGGTCCTCCGTCAACTAGGGTCAGCTAATGAAAAACTGTTTTTT. This sequence encodes CASSGRMVLRQLGSANEKLFF.

This clonotype was observed a few times. This chain joins TRBV10-3 and TRBJ2-1; the D gene is possibly TRBD1 (5 bases). The V end lost 3 bases, the J end lost 9 bases, and 15 bases lay between the germline ends. Germline V gene data show CDR1 as ENHRY and CDR2 as SYGVKD. There are 14 residues in the CDR3. The chain's CDR3 is CAISDQGGIGEQFF. The CDR3 DNA sequence: TGTGCCATCAGTGATCAGGGTGGAATAGGTGAGCAGTTCTTC.

This chain joins TRBV27 and TRBJ2-1; no firm D call. The CDR3 has 12 residues. The V and J ends lost 7 bases and 4 bases respectively, with 8 bases between them. Per germline, CDR1 MNHEY and CDR2 SMNVEV (reference sequence). CDR3 in amino acids: CASTSTYNEQFF. In DNA, the CDR3 is TGTGCCAGCACCTCGACATACAATGAGCAGTTCTTC.

The chain employs TRBV6-5 and TRBJ1-1, with D possibly TRBD1 on 5 matching bases. Trimming took 2 bases from V and 6 from J, leaving 13 bases between them. The CDR3 runs to 14 residues. In germline, CDR1 is MNHEY, CDR2 SVGAGI. For the CDR3, the DNA is TGTGCCAGCAGTTACGGGACCGAGCCCCCTGAAGCTTTCTTT. As protein: CASSYGTEPPEAFF.

The J gene is TRBJ2-7, the V gene TRBV3-1; 8 bases fit TRBD2. CDR1 LGHDT and CDR2 YNNKEL come from the germline V gene (reference sequence). Unmatched junction bases numbered 4, after V lost 3 bases and J lost 3 bases. This CDR3 is 14 amino acids long. The CDR3 nucleotides are TGTGCCAGCAGCCAGAACAGCGGGAGCTACGAGCAGTACTTC. It encodes CASSQNSGSYEQYF.

This clonotype has only a few counts. J is TRBJ2-7 and V is TRBV29-1; D possibly uses TRBD1 or TRBD2 (5 bases each). In germline, CDR1 is SQVTM, CDR2 ANQGSEA. Trimming pared 6 bases from V and 0 bases from J, leaving 12 bases between. The CDR3 has 13 residues. CDR3 DNA: TGCAGCGTCATGGGACCGAGCTCCTACGAGCAGTACTTC. It translates to CSVMGPSSYEQYF.

This clonotype was recorded a few times. V and J are TRBV12-3 or TRBV12-4 and TRBJ2-7, with D perhaps TRBD1 or TRBD2 (5 bases each). Trimming left V 5 bases short and J 6 bases short, with 17 bases between. The CDR3 covers 14 residues. CDR3 coding DNA: TGTGCCAGCAGTCTTGCAGGGACCGCGGGCGAGCAGTACTTC. Translation: CASSLAGTAGEQYF.

The V call is TRBV15, the J call TRBJ2-7; D unclear. The V and J ends lost 0 bases and 7 bases respectively, with 10 bases between them. This CDR3 spans 13 amino acids. The germline gives CDR1 LNHNV, CDR2 YYDKDF (reference sequence). CDR3 residues: CATSRDSWREQYF. CDR3 DNA sequence: TGTGCCACCAGCAGAGATTCATGGAGAGAGCAGTACTTC.

A few counts support this clonotype. The chain recombines TRBV6-5 with TRBJ2-3; D perhaps matches TRBD2 (5 bases). The CDR3 contains 14 residues. Looked up from germline, CDR1 is MNHEY and CDR2 is SVGAGI. With 7 bases removed from V and 2 bases from J, the gap between germline ends came to 13 bases. CDR3 region: CASTDPGVTDTQYF. DNA for the CDR3: TGTGCCAGCACCGACCCCGGGGTCACAGATACGCAGTATTTT.